One and the same sample provided the 25 T cell receptor beta chains below, sequenced in a study of T cell changes during pregnancy in multiple sclerosis. Using immunoSEQ multiplex PCR, the repertoire was profiled, and TCRdb retains in-frame clones only, with some absent. The sample carries 85,000 to 90,000 clones, around 90% recorded once. Sequenced material: peripheral blood, taken in the first trimester of pregnancy. These receptors originate from a female donor in good health, enrolled as a control in a pregnancy study.

The chain is built from TRBV14 and TRBJ2-4; D remains ambiguous. CDR1 is SGHDN and CDR2 is FVKESK in the germline V gene. This CDR3 contains 16 residues. V lost 2 bases to trimming and J lost 4 bases, with 15 bases between them. CDR3 nucleotide sequence: TGTGCCAGCAGCCAAACCTCGGGTAGTGCGAAAAACATTCAGTACTTC. Its protein is CASSQTSGSAKNIQYF.

This clone has only one observation. This rearrangement joins TRBV21-1 to TRBJ2-7; TRBD2 is the table's D call and was not checked against the DNA. TRBV21-1 is a known pseudogene. The CDR3 sequence is 15 residues long. The CDR3 bases are TGTGCCAGCAGCAAAGGTAAGGATAGCCCCTACGAGCAGTACTTC. This codes for CASSKGKDSPYEQYF.

This chain links TRBV2 with TRBJ2-5; 12 bases fit TRBD2. The J call may not be correct, given that the DNA end is closer to TRBJ2-7. CDR1 and CDR2 (germline): SNHLY, FYNNEI. CDR3 length: 14 amino acids. CDR3 DNA sequence: TGTGCCAGCAGACTAGCGGGGGGCCTCTACGAGCAGTACTTC. This sequence encodes CASRLAGGLYEQYF.

This chain joins TRBV29-1 and TRBJ1-4, with D perhaps matching TRBD1 (5 bases). The CDR3 totals 14 residues. V lost 5 bases and J lost 3, with 13 bases in between. Looked up from germline, CDR1 is SQVTM and CDR2 is ANQGSEA. DNA for the CDR3: TGCAGCGTTTTGCCCGACAGTGCTAATGAAAAACTGTTTTTT. Protein sequence: CSVLPDSANEKLFF. Full variable domain (outside the CDR3, taken from reference TRBV29-1 and TRBJ1-4): SAVISQKPSRDICQRGTSLTIQCQVDSQVTMMFWYRQQPGQSLTLIATANQGSEATYESGFVIDKFPISRPNLTFSTLTVSNMSPEDSSIYLCSVLPDSANEKLFFGSGTQLSVL.

The chain joins TRBV5-1 to TRBJ2-3, with TRBD2 as a possible D gene (6 bases). This CDR3 spans 14 amino acids. CDR1 and CDR2 (germline): SGHRS, YFSETQ. Trimming stripped 0 bases from V and 6 bases from J, with 11 bases between. The CDR3 DNA follows: TGCGCCAGCAGCTTGGGGGGGACTGCGGATACGCAGTATTTT. It yields the protein CASSLGGTADTQYF.

The chain couples TRBV7-9 to TRBJ1-2, with 7 bases fitting TRBD1. V shed 1 base, J shed 7 bases, and the junction held 3 bases outside the gene matches. This CDR3 spans 13 amino acids. CDR1 SEHNR and CDR2 FQNEAQ come from the germline V gene (reference sequence). This chain's CDR3 is CASSLGQGFGYTF. For the CDR3, the DNA is TGTGCCAGCAGCTTAGGACAGGGCTTTGGCTACACCTTC.

The rearrangement joins TRBV23-1 to TRBJ2-7, with TRBD2 matching over 7 bases. TRBV23-1 falls under the ORF class, with uncertain function. After removal of 8 bases from V and 3 bases from J, the junction contained 22 bases not matched to a gene. The CDR3 length is 18 residues. The CDR3 loop is CASPRPGLPPVEIYEQYF. CDR3 DNA sequence: TGCGCCAGCCCGCGTCCGGGACTACCTCCTGTCGAGATCTACGAGCAGTACTTC.

This chain connects TRBV5-1 to TRBJ2-1; the match to TRBD2 covers 11 bases. The germline V gene has CDR1 SGHRS and CDR2 YFSETQ. The CDR3 loop spans 15 amino acids. J gave up 4 bases and V 3 bases, and 3 bases lay outside the gene matches. The CDR3 spells CASSSPSGGYNEQFF. The DNA for the CDR3 is TGCGCCAGCAGCTCCCCTAGCGGGGGGTACAATGAGCAGTTCTTC. Complete variable domain (other parts from reference TRBV5-1 and TRBJ2-1): KAGVTQTPRYLIKTRGQQVTLSCSPISGHRSVSWYQQTPGQGLQFLFEYFSETQRNKGNFPGRFSGRQFSNSRSEMNVSTLELGDSALYLCASSSPSGGYNEQFFGPGTRLTVL.

The chain has TRBV6-1 and TRBJ2-5, with D perhaps TRBD1 (6 bases). Trimming shortened V by 6 bases and J by 0 bases, and 14 bases separated the two germline ends. The V gene's germline CDR1 is MNHNS and CDR2 SASEGT. The CDR3 loop spans 15 amino acids. CDR3 residues: CASSSSPGDQETQYF. For the CDR3, the DNA is TGTGCCAGCAGCAGTTCCCCAGGGGACCAAGAGACCCAGTACTTC.

The CDR3 nucleotides are TGTGCCAGCAGTTACTCGGGGACAGTGGCTAATGAAAAACTGTTTTTT. This translates into CASSYSGTVANEKLFF. The rearrangement joins TRBV6-5 to TRBJ1-4, with 7 bases fitting TRBD1. The length of the CDR3 is 16 residues. The V and J ends lost 0 bases and 3 bases, in that order; junction bases with no gene match: 4. From germline, CDR1 is MNHEY and CDR2 SVGAGI.

This chain joins TRBV7-6 and TRBJ1-3; D remains unclear. Deletions cut 7 bases from V and 0 bases from J, with 10 bases between. Germline loops: CDR1 SGHVS, CDR2 FNYEAQ. This CDR3 contains 14 residues. CDR3 amino acids: CASTPEVSGNTIYF. CDR3 DNA: TGTGCCAGCACCCCAGAGGTCTCTGGAAACACCATATATTTT.

The chain joins TRBV18 to TRBJ1-1; 7 positions agree with TRBD1. Germline assignment: CDR1 KGHSH and CDR2 LQKENI. J lost 4 bases, V lost 3 bases, and 11 bases had no gene match. The CDR3 extends over 16 amino acids. The CDR3, as DNA: TGTGCCAGCTCACCCCTGGACAGGAGCTCTCTCACTGAAGCTTTCTTT. Protein: CASSPLDRSSLTEAFF.

The rearrangement joins TRBV6-6 to TRBJ1-1, with 9 nucleotides matching TRBD1. CDR1 and CDR2 (germline): MNHNY, SVGAGI (reference sequence). The CDR3 is 15 amino acids. The J segment lost 0 bases and the V segment lost 7 bases, leaving 6 bases of the junction unmatched. The CDR3, as DNA: TGTGCCAGCACTCAGACAGGGGGAATGAACACTGAAGCTTTCTTT. It encodes CASTQTGGMNTEAFF.

The rearrangement links TRBV7-9 to TRBJ2-5; 8 bases line up with TRBD1. Germline V gene sequence: CDR1 SEHNR, CDR2 FQNEAQ (reference sequence). Unmatched junction bases numbered 10, after V lost 1 base and J lost 3 bases. The CDR3 has 17 amino acids. The CDR3 loop is CASSLGAGGLLEETQYF. Here the CDR3 DNA reads TGTGCCAGCAGCTTAGGGGCAGGGGGCTTATTGGAAGAGACCCAGTACTTC. Full variable domain (rest looked up from reference TRBV7-9 and TRBJ2-5): DTGVSQNPRHKITKRGQNVTFRCDPISEHNRLYWYRQTLGQGPEFLTYFQNEAQLEKSRLLSDRFSAERPKGSFSTLEIQRTEQGDSAMYLCASSLGAGGLLEETQYFGPGTRLLVL.

V gene TRBV5-4 combines with J gene TRBJ2-7; the match to TRBD2 covers 7 bases. The V segment lost 0 bases and the J segment 0 bases; nucleotides outside the gene matches: 3. CDR1 and CDR2 (germline): SGHNT, YYREEE (reference sequence). This CDR3 region has 15 residues. In DNA form, the CDR3 reads TGTGCCAGCAGCTTGGGGGGGGGAAACTCCTACGAGCAGTACTTC. This sequence encodes CASSLGGGNSYEQYF. Looking up the rest from reference TRBV5-4 and TRBJ2-7 gives the full variable domain: ETGVTQSPTHLIKTRGQQVTLRCSSQSGHNTVSWYQQALGQGPQFIFQYYREEENGRGNFPPRFSGLQFPNYSSELNVNALELDDSALYLCASSLGGGNSYEQYFGPGTRLTVT.

The chain has TRBV5-4 and TRBJ2-3; 7 bases match TRBD2. V was pared by 4 bases and J by 4 bases, with 9 bases of the junction left unmatched. The CDR3 has 15 amino acids. CDR1 is SGHNT, CDR2 YYREEE, per germline (reference sequence). CDR3 nucleotide sequence: TGTGCCAGCAGCCCGGACTACCGGGGGGCAGATACGCAGTATTTT. This sequence encodes CASSPDYRGADTQYF.

The sample holds one count of this clone. The chain recombines TRBV5-1 with TRBJ2-2; 11 nucleotides agree with TRBD1. Unmatched junction bases numbered 6, after V lost 4 bases and J lost 4 bases. This CDR3 contains 16 residues. Germline loops: CDR1 SGHRS, CDR2 YFSETQ. For the CDR3, the DNA is TGCGCCAGCAGCGGAAGAGGACAGGGGGCCACCGGGGAGCTGTTTTTT. It encodes CASSGRGQGATGELFF.

This chain uses TRBV2 with TRBJ1-5; TRBD1 might be the D (6 bases). The CDR3 contains 15 residues. Germline loops: CDR1 SNHLY, CDR2 FYNNEI. V lost 3 bases and J lost 2, with 11 bases in between. The chain's CDR3 is CASSEGGAGNQPQHF. In DNA form, the CDR3 reads TGTGCCAGCAGTGAGGGGGGGGCGGGCAATCAGCCCCAGCATTTT. Complete variable domain (other parts from reference TRBV2 and TRBJ1-5): EPEVTQTPSHQVTQMGQEVILRCVPISNHLYFYWYRQILGQKVEFLVSFYNNEISEKSEIFDDQFSVERPDGSNFTLKIRSTKLEDSAMYFCASSEGGAGNQPQHFGDGTRLSIL.

Note on this clone: Mismatch with germline at one junction end may stem from a read error. This chain links TRBV7-2 with TRBJ1-2; possible D gene TRBD1, 5 bases. The germline V gene has CDR1 SGHTA and CDR2 FQGNSA. The CDR3 contains 15 residues. CDR3 region: CASSLATGANYGYTF. The CDR3 coding sequence is TGTGCCAGCAGCCTAGCAACAGGAGCTAACTATGGCTACACCTTC.

J is TRBJ2-5 and V is TRBV4-1, with 9 bases that match TRBD1. Germline values: CDR1 MGHRA, CDR2 YSYEKL. The CDR3 consists of 16 residues. Trimming at V came to 4 bases and at J to 1 base, leaving 7 bases not matched to a gene. CDR3 amino acids: CASSPGTGKIQETQYF. The CDR3 coding sequence is TGCGCCAGCAGCCCTGGGACAGGGAAGATCCAAGAGACCCAGTACTTC.

A single count supports this clone. This chain links TRBV28 with TRBJ1-5; D is perhaps TRBD1 (6 bases). CDR3 length equals 16 residues. Trimming took 8 bases from V and 3 from J, leaving 20 bases between them. CDR1 is MDHEN and CDR2 is SYDVKM in the germline V gene. CDR3 nucleotides: TGTGCCAGCCAAACCCCCCCAACAGGGACCAATCAGCCCCAGCATTTT. As protein: CASQTPPTGTNQPQHF.

The V call is TRBV28, the J call TRBJ2-3; TRBD2 might be the D (6 bases). V gave up 2 bases and J gave up 3 bases, with 6 bases separating them. Germline assignment: CDR1 MDHEN and CDR2 SYDVKM. The CDR3 sequence is 13 residues long. The DNA of the CDR3 is TGTGCCAGCAGTTTAGCGGGGACAGATACGCAGTATTTT. Amino acid sequence: CASSLAGTDTQYF. The full variable domain, in which reference TRBV28 and TRBJ2-3 provide the parts outside the CDR3, is DVKVTQSSRYLVKRTGEKVFLECVQDMDHENMFWYRQDPGLGLRLIYFSYDVKMKEKGDIPEGYSVSREKKERFSLILESASTNQTSMYLCASSLAGTDTQYFGPGTRLTVL.

The gene calls are TRBV29-1 and TRBJ1-4, with D hard to call. The CDR3 has 16 amino acids. Germline CDR1 reads SQVTM; CDR2 reads ANQGSEA. Between the trimmed V and J ends, which lost 5 bases and 0 bases, there was a span of 16 bases. DNA of the CDR3: TGCAGCGTTACCCCCCAGGAATGCACAACTAATGAAAAACTGTTTTTT. Amino acid sequence: CSVTPQECTTNEKLFF.

This clone has only one observation. This chain uses TRBV28 with TRBJ1-1, with 7 positions matching TRBD1. The CDR3 length is 16 residues. Germline-derived CDR1 and CDR2 are MDHEN and SYDVKM. With V trimmed by 5 bases and J by 1 base, 10 bases remained unmatched. For the CDR3, the DNA is TGTGCCAGCAGTATCGCTACTACAGGGGCGAACACTGAAGCTTTCTTT. It codes for CASSIATTGANTEAFF.

This chain joins TRBV11-2 and TRBJ1-1, with TRBD1 as a possible D gene (5 bases). The CDR3 extends over 14 amino acids. Germline CDR1 is SGHAT and CDR2 is FQNNGV. Trimming removed 4 bases at V and 1 base at J, with 10 bases between. The DNA for the CDR3 is TGTGCCAGCAGCTCTGGGGACTGGAACACTGAAGCTTTCTTT. Its translation is CASSSGDWNTEAFF.